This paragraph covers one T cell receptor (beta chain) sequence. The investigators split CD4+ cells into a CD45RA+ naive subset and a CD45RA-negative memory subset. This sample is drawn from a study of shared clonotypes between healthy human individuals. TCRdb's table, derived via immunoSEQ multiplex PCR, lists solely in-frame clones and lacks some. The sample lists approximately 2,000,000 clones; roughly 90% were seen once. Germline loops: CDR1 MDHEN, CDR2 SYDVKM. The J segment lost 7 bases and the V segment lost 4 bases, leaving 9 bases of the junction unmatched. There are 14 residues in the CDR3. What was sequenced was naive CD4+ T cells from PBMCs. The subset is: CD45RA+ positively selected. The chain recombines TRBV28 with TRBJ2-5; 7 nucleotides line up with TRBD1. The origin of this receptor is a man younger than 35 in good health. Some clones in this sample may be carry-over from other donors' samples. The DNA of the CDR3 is TGTGCCAGCAGTTCGACAGGGCCGGATTGGACCCAGTACTTC. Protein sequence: CASSSTGPDWTQYF. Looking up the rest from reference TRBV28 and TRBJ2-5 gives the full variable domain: DVKVTQSSRYLVKRTGEKVFLECVQDMDHENMFWYRQDPGLGLRLIYFSYDVKMKEKGDIPEGYSVSREKKERFSLILESASTNQTSMYLCASSSTGPDWTQYFGPGTRLLVL.